The next 26 T cell receptor beta chains were all read from a single sample in a study of metastatic and nonmetastatic thyroid tumors. TCRdb used MiXCR to call clones anew from the PCR reads. The table shows more than 20,000 clones, with around a third occurring only once. Thyroid surgery was preceded by no treatment in any patient. Sequencing was done on a sample of blood. The receptors originated from a male donor with papillary thyroid cancer or a benign thyroid nodule (not recorded which). Some clones in this sample may be carry-over from other donors' samples.

The chain joins TRBV3-1 to TRBJ1-6, with TRBD1 identical over 8 bases. Trimming at V came to 1 base and at J to 0 bases, leaving 8 bases not matched to a gene. The CDR3 contains 19 residues. In germline, CDR1 is LGHDT, CDR2 YNNKEL (reference sequence). The CDR3 sequence is CASSQGQGPLSSYNSPLHF. CDR3 coding DNA: TGTGCCAGCAGCCAAGGACAGGGGCCATTAAGCTCCTATAATTCACCCCTCCACTTT. The full variable domain, its missing parts supplied by reference TRBV3-1 and TRBJ1-6, is DTAVSQTPKYLVTQMGNDKSIKCEQNLGHDTMYWYKQDSKKFLKIMFSYNNKELIINETVPNRFSPKSPDKAHLNLHINSLELGDSAVYFCASSQGQGPLSSYNSPLHFGNGTRLTVT.

The chain links TRBV5-1 to TRBJ2-1; TRBD2 agrees at 16 bases. The germline CDR1 and CDR2 sequences are SGHRS and YFSETQ. There are 14 residues in the CDR3. Trimming at V came to 7 bases and at J to 11 bases, leaving 6 bases not matched to a gene. For the CDR3, the DNA is TGCGCCAGCGCAGGGACTAGCGGGAGGGAAAAGCAGTTCTTC. It is translated as CASAGTSGREKQFF.

This clone was counted many times. Other DNA sequences within the sample encode an identical CDR3. The chain joins TRBV12-3 or TRBV12-4 to TRBJ2-1; no firm D call. V was cut by 6 bases and J by 6 bases, with 15 bases left in between. The CDR3 has 14 amino acids. The CDR3: CASRTSPGTNEQFF. The CDR3 DNA reads TGTGCCAGCAGAACATCCCCGGGTACCAATGAGCAGTTCTTC.

The V call is TRBV3-1, the J call TRBJ2-7, with TRBD2 matching over 8 bases. V shed 0 bases, J shed 7 bases, and the junction held 8 bases outside the gene matches. The CDR3 runs 15 residues. Germline V CDR1 and CDR2: LGHDT, YNNKEL (reference sequence). CDR3 DNA sequence: TGTGCCAGCAGCCAAGATCCCGGGACTAGGGGGGAGCAGTACTTC. It specifies CASSQDPGTRGEQYF.

This clone showed up just a few times. The chain is built from TRBV12-3 or TRBV12-4 and TRBJ2-7; possible D gene TRBD2, 5 bases. V was pared by 5 bases and J by 0 bases, with 17 bases between. The CDR3 covers 16 residues. CDR3 nucleotide sequence: TGTGCCAGCAGTCCCCGGTACGGGGTCAGCTCCTACGAGCAGTACTTC. This codes for CASSPRYGVSSYEQYF.

This chain joins TRBV4-1 and TRBJ1-6; 12 nucleotides match TRBD1. Germline CDR1 reads MGHRA; CDR2 reads YSYEKL. The V segment lost 6 bases and the J segment 10 bases; nucleotides outside the gene matches: 7. The CDR3 runs 15 residues. CDR3 nucleotides: TGCGCCAGCAGTCAAAGGGACAGGGGGCGATCACCCCTCCACTTT. Its protein is CASSQRDRGRSPLHF.

This clone is medium-sized by share. This chain links TRBV20-1 with TRBJ1-2, with 9 bases matching TRBD1. The junction had 5 bases not matched to a gene; V was cut back by 5 bases and J by 4 bases. This CDR3 comprises 13 residues. CDR1 DFQATT and CDR2 SNEGSKA come from the germline V gene (reference sequence). The CDR3 is CSAPRDRVYGYTF. CDR3 DNA sequence: TGCAGTGCTCCCCGGGACAGGGTCTATGGCTACACCTTC.

This clone was counted at least ten times. This sequence joins TRBV6-1 and TRBJ2-2; 10 bases line up with TRBD1. Unmatched junction bases numbered 8, after V lost 6 bases and J lost 7 bases. Germline lookup yields CDR1 MNHNS and CDR2 SASEGT. The CDR3 is 15 residues long. As DNA, the CDR3 is TGTGCCAGCAGAGTCGGACAGGGGGAGGTCGGGGAGCTGTTTTTT. This translates into CASRVGQGEVGELFF.

This clone was detected a few times. The V gene is TRBV11-2, the J gene TRBJ2-1, with D perhaps matching TRBD1 (6 bases). The CDR3 extends over 16 amino acids. V lost 0 bases and J 4 bases, leaving 13 bases between the germline ends. Per germline, CDR1 SGHAT and CDR2 FQNNGV. CDR3 sequence: CASSLEGHMGYNEQFF. DNA for the CDR3: TGTGCCAGCAGCTTAGAGGGACACATGGGATACAATGAGCAGTTCTTC.

The J gene is TRBJ1-3, the V gene TRBV20-1, with D perhaps TRBD1 (6 bases). The ends were cut back, 2 bases at V and 0 bases at J, with 17 bases in the middle. Per germline, CDR1 DFQATT and CDR2 SNEGSKA (reference sequence). This CDR3 is built from 17 residues. The CDR3 region is CSARSMAGDPSGNTIYF. CDR3 bases: TGCAGTGCTAGATCGATGGCAGGGGACCCCTCTGGAAACACCATATATTTT.

This clone is deemed medium-sized (0.01 to 0.1%). The chain couples TRBV12-3 or TRBV12-4 to TRBJ2-2; TRBD1 aligns across 8 bases. This CDR3 contains 15 residues. V lost 5 bases to trimming and J lost 5 bases; unmatched junction nucleotides: 7. CDR3 sequence: CASSIGQGWTGELFF. DNA of the CDR3: TGTGCCAGCAGTATAGGACAGGGATGGACCGGGGAGCTGTTTTTT.

For this clone: One end of the junction fails to match germline, which may point to a read error. The chain is built from TRBV6-6 and TRBJ2-2, with D unresolved. This CDR3 is 13 amino acids long. The germline CDR1 and CDR2 sequences are MNHNY and SVGAGI (reference sequence). CDR3 DNA sequence: TGTGCCAGCAGTGACTCGAGTTCCGGGGAGCTGTTTTTT. This codes for CASSDSSSGELFF.

The chain joins TRBV20-1 to TRBJ2-5; 7 bases map to TRBD2. CDR1 DFQATT and CDR2 SNEGSKA come from the germline V gene (reference sequence). This CDR3 region has 14 residues. The J segment lost 1 base and the V segment lost 0 bases, leaving 2 bases of the junction unmatched. CDR3 nucleotides: TGCAGTGCTAGAGATAGCGGGCGCCAAGAGACCCAGTACTTC. Its translation is CSARDSGRQETQYF.

The V and J genes are TRBV5-1 and TRBJ2-7, with TRBD2 matching 9 bases. The CDR3 contains 15 residues. J was trimmed by 4 bases and V by 7 bases; bases with no gene match: 12. Germline CDR1 is SGHRS and CDR2 is YFSETQ. CDR3 DNA sequence: TGCGCCAGCTCGATTCTAGCGGGGACTACTTACGAGCAGTACTTC. Its protein is CASSILAGTTYEQYF.

The chain uses TRBV27 and TRBJ2-4; no clear D. CDR1 MNHEY and CDR2 SMNVEV come from the germline V gene (reference sequence). The CDR3 is 16 amino acids. V lost 8 bases and J 0 bases, leaving 17 bases between the germline ends. In nucleotides, the CDR3 is TGTGCCAGCGGAGATTGGCAGTTATTAGCCAAAAACATTCAGTACTTC. This translates into CASGDWQLLAKNIQYF.

This clone counts as medium-sized. The chain couples TRBV12-3 or TRBV12-4 to TRBJ1-6; perhaps TRBD1 as D (5 bases). The CDR3 length is 13 residues. Trimming cost V 6 bases and J 10 bases, with 13 bases left between them. The CDR3 loop reads CASRQVLGSPLHF. In nucleotides, the CDR3 is TGTGCCAGCAGACAGGTTCTTGGCTCACCCCTCCACTTT.

This chain joins TRBV11-2 and TRBJ1-1; 10 bases agree with TRBD1. The V gene end was trimmed by 2 bases and the J gene end by 0 bases; junction bases not matched to a gene: 3. Looked up from germline, CDR1 is SGHAT and CDR2 is FQNNGV. This CDR3 is 16 amino acids long. CDR3 bases: TGTGCCAGCAGCTTAATGGGACAGGGGATGAACACTGAAGCTTTCTTT. Its translation: CASSLMGQGMNTEAFF.

The V call is TRBV11-3, the J call TRBJ1-6; D remains ambiguous. The CDR3 is made up of 14 amino acids. Germline V gene sequence: CDR1 SGHNT, CDR2 YENEEA. The V gene lost 5 bases and the J gene lost 12 bases, with 17 bases spanning the gap. The CDR3 nucleotides read TGTGCCAGCAGCCCAGAGGTGGCAGGTAGACCCCTCCACTTT. Its protein is CASSPEVAGRPLHF.

This clone was counted only a few times. The rearrangement uses TRBV28 and TRBJ1-6, with 7 nucleotides matching TRBD1. This CDR3 has 16 residues. After removal of 11 bases from V and 4 bases from J, the junction contained 14 bases not matched to a gene. CDR1 and CDR2 (germline): MDHEN, SYDVKM. CDR3 protein: CASNGGLDRYNSPLHF. Here the CDR3 DNA reads TGTGCCTCCAACGGGGGCCTGGACAGGTATAATTCACCCCTCCACTTT.

The V call is TRBV5-1, the J call TRBJ1-6; D is ambiguous. This CDR3 region has 16 residues. The germline V gene encodes CDR1 SGHRS and CDR2 YFSETQ. Between the trimmed V and J ends, which lost 1 base and 7 bases, there was a span of 15 bases. The CDR3 nucleotides are TGCGCCAGCAGCTTGATCGAGTCGGGCCCAAATTCACCCCTCCACTTT. It yields the protein CASSLIESGPNSPLHF.

V usage is TRBV4-1 and J usage is TRBJ2-7, with D possibly matching TRBD1 (5 bases). Between the trimmed V and J ends, which lost 0 bases and 2 bases, there was a span of 14 bases. This CDR3 is built from 16 residues. CDR1 is MGHRA, CDR2 YSYEKL, per germline. The CDR3 DNA reads TGCGCCAGCAGCCAAGACCCGGTATTACAGGCCTACGAGCAGTACTTC. Protein: CASSQDPVLQAYEQYF.

This clone was counted between two and nine times. The chain links TRBV2 to TRBJ2-7; possibly TRBD1 or TRBD2 for D (5 bases each). The CDR3 is 15 residues long. The V gene lost 5 bases and the J gene lost 2 bases, with 16 bases spanning the gap. CDR1 and CDR2 from the germline V gene are SNHLY and FYNNEI. CDR3 coding DNA: TGTGCCAGCAGTCAAACGGGGCTAGGGACCTACGAGCAGTACTTC. Its translation is CASSQTGLGTYEQYF.

CDR3 nucleotides: TGTGCCTGGAGCTTAACAGGGGGCAAAGAGCCCCAGCATTTT. Encoded protein: CAWSLTGGKEPQHF. The chain uses TRBV30 and TRBJ1-5, with 9 bases aligning to TRBD1. The CDR3 loop spans 14 amino acids. Trimming at V came to 3 bases and at J to 8 bases, leaving 8 bases not matched to a gene. Germline-derived CDR1 and CDR2 are GTSNPN and SVGIG (reference sequence).

This clone is medium-sized within its sample. J is TRBJ1-5 and V is TRBV19; maybe TRBD1 (6 bases). The CDR3 spans 12 residues. V was shortened by 6 bases and J by 3 bases, with 6 bases between the two germline ends. Germline V gene lookup returns CDR1 LNHDA and CDR2 SQIVND (reference sequence). CDR3 coding DNA: TGTGCCAGTAGGGGGGCCAATCAGCCCCAGCATTTT. The encoded protein is CASRGANQPQHF.

The rearrangement joins TRBV4-2 to TRBJ2-7; maybe TRBD1 (7 bases). With 0 bases removed from V and 4 bases from J, the gap between germline ends came to 13 bases. CDR1 is LGHNA and CDR2 is YNFKEQ in the germline V gene. The CDR3 is made up of 15 amino acids. The CDR3 here is CASSQDQGEAYEQYF. The CDR3 DNA reads as TGTGCCAGCAGCCAAGATCAGGGGGAGGCTTACGAGCAGTACTTC.

This clone is medium-sized (0.01 to 0.1%) within its sample. This chain links TRBV20-1 with TRBJ2-5; D unresolved. This CDR3 comprises 16 residues. V dropped 0 bases and J dropped 4 bases, with 18 bases sitting between them. The germline gives CDR1 DFQATT, CDR2 SNEGSKA (reference sequence). The CDR3 nucleotides read TGCAGTGCTAGAGAAGGTCGCCTAGGGATTGGAGAGACCCAGTACTTC. As protein: CSAREGRLGIGETQYF.